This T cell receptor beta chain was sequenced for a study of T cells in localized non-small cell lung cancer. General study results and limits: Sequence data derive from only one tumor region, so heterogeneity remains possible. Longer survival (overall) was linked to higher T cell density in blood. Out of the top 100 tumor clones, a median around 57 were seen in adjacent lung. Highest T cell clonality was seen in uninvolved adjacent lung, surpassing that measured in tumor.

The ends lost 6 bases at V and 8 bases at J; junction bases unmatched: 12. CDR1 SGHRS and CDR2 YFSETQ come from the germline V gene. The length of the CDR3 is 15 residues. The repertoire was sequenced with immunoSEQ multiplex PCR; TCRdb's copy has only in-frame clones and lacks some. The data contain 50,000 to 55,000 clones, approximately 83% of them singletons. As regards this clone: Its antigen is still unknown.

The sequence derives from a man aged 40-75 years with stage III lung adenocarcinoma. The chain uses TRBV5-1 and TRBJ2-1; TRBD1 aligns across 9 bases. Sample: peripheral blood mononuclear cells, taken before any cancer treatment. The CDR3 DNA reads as TGCGCCAGCATTCGTTCCGGGACAGGGACCGATGAGCAGTTCTTC. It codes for CASIRSGTGTDEQFF.